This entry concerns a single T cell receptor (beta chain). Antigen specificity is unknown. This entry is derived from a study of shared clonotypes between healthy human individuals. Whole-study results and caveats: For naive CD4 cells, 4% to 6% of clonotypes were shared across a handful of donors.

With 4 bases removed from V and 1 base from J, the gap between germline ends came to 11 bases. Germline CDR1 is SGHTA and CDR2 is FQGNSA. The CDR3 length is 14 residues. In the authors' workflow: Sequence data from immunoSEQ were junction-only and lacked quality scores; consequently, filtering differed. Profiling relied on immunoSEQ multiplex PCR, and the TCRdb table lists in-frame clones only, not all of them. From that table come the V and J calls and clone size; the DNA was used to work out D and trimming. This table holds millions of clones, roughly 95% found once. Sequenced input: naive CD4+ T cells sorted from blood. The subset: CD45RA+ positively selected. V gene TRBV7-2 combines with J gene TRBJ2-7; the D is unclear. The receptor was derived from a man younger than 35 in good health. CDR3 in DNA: TGTGCCAGCAGCTCTAATGTCGGATCCTACGAGCAGTACTTC. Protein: CASSSNVGSYEQYF.